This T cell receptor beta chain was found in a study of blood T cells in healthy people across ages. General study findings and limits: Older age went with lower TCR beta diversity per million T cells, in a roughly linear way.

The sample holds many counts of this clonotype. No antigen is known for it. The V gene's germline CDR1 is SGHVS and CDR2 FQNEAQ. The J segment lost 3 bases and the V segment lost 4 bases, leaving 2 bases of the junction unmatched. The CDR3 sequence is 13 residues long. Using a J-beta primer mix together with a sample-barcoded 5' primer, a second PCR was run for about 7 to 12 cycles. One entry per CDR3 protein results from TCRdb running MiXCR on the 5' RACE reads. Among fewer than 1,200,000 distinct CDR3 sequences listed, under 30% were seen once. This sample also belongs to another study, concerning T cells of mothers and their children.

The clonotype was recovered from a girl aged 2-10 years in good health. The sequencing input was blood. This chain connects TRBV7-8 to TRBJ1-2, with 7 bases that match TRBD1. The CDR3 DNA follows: TGTGCCAGCAGCTCCGACAGGGACTATGGCTACACCTTC. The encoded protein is CASSSDRDYGYTF.